Listed here is a single TCR beta chain. This clonotype showed up many times. Its antigen is still unknown. The record has no base qualities; no much larger clone is one base away. From a lookup of the germline V gene (reference sequence), CDR1 and CDR2 are SGHAT and FQDESV. The CDR3 covers 17 residues, taking in both the cysteine and the phenylalanine. The kept DNA is CDR3 alone, 51 bases in frame from the first base. Trimmed from V: 4 bases; trimmed from J: 1 base; junction bases lacking a gene match: 3. TCRdb shows the sequencer as Illumina NovaSeq 6000. TCRalpha and TCRbeta cDNA libraries were built by 5'RACE with constant-segment primers, adding sample barcodes and unique molecular identifiers. Trizol reagent was used to extract RNA from every sample. Amplification of the libraries took two PCR steps, and the second step added a second sample barcode plus Illumina TruSeq adapters. The libraries were sequenced on an Illumina NovaSeq using 2 x 150 bp paired-end reads. Regarding the original processing steps: Demultiplexing of reads and collapsing into UMI-guided consensus sequences were performed with migec v1.2.7. With mixcr v2.1.11, UMI consensuses were aligned to TRA and TRB V and J templates and assembled into clonotypes. Clonotypes were classified as expanded or contracted when called significant by both edgeR and NoisET, with noise models trained on biological replicates. For edgeR calls, the thresholds were a false discovery rate-adjusted p below 0.01 and a log2 fold-change of 1. PCA with hierarchical clustering of max-normalized trajectories of the 1000 most abundant clonotypes was used as exploratory dynamics analysis. Separately sequenced CD4+ and CD8+ repertoires were used to assign a CD4 or CD8 phenotype to each responding clone. The public reads were quality trimmed at Q25 with fastp and then assembled into clones with MiXCR by TCRdb, keeping productive beta chains. Duplicate CDR3 protein sequences are folded into a single record with the most common DNA and genes. The authors' filters were not applied to this entry. The sample profile shows a few hundred thousand distinct CDR3 sequences; approximately 15% of them were found once. The ten largest clonotypes hold over 20% of the sample.

This entry comes from a study of T-cell memory formation after mild COVID-19 (dated by TCRdb to 2020 to 2022). Background for the entire study: Most TCR sequence clusters were specific to one of the two donors. Two young, previously healthy adult volunteers, one female and one male, were included in the cohort. In two donors, T-cell clones that expanded and contracted after mild COVID-19 were followed by sequencing TCRalpha and TCRbeta repertoires longitudinally. What the study reported, not specific to this receptor: Only a couple of mild cases were covered in the study, and larger cohorts including severe cases with pre-infection samples were considered necessary. Contracting CD4+ clones appeared mostly in the CM and EM memory subsets, whereas CD8+ clones were enriched in EMRA. Some responding clones were found in pre-infection memory, which suggests that pre-existing cross-reactive memory T cells took part in the SARS-CoV-2 response. Clones that contracted from day 15 to 85 showed balanced CD4/CD8 phenotypes, whereas a second wave of clones that expanded from day 15 to 37 leaned towards CD4+. SARS-CoV-2 specificity of the second-wave clones peaking on day 37 was not confirmed.

Ficoll-Paque density gradient centrifugation was used to isolate PBMCs. Source material: PBMCs or a T cell subset sorted from them (not recorded which). The chain uses TRBV11-1 and TRBJ2-6, with 11 central nucleotides matching TRBD1. The clonotype comes from a man younger than 35 who had mild COVID-19 (a few samples of this study predate the infection). The sample titles of this study are shuffled in the database, so cell type and time point are left out; the donor was told from shared clones. The CDR3 corresponds to CASSSWDRGSGANVLTF. The base sequence is TGTGCCAGCAGCTCCTGGGACAGGGGGTCTGGGGCCAACGTCCTGACTTTC.